This T cell receptor (beta chain) stems from a study of beta chain features in type 1 diabetes. Study-level results: Shorter TCRB CDR3s, moderately but significantly so, marked every one of the four CD4+ subsets in Type 1 diabetes patients. Possibly, sequencing cDNA over-represented cells that had high TCR expression levels.

This clone was counted a few times. Its specificity is not known. Germline V gene lookup returns CDR1 SGDLS and CDR2 YYNGEE. The CDR3 runs to 15 residues. Trimming pared 7 bases from V and 3 bases from J, leaving 19 bases between. Using CD45RO/CCR7/CD25/CD127/CD95/CD27, CD4+ naive, central memory, regulatory and stem cell-like memory cells were sorted. Expressed TCRB transcripts were sequenced because the isolated RNA had all been reverse transcribed beforehand. Only in-frame clones appear in the TCRdb table, and some are missing; sequencing was by immunoSEQ multiplex PCR. Here the sample spans 600,000 or so clones, 12% being singletons.

The TCR sequence derives from a man under 40 with type 1 diabetes. The sample comprised naive CD4+ T cells from blood. The J gene is TRBJ1-1, the V gene TRBV9, with D hard to call. The CDR3 DNA follows: TGTGCCAGCTCGCCAACCTCTCTTCGGGACACTGAAGCTTTCTTT. This gives the protein CASSPTSLRDTEAFF.